This T cell receptor (beta chain) is from a study of cytotoxic CD8 clonotypes in ibrutinib-treated CLL. Background on the study: Patients: some 11 relapsed/refractory, under 16 treatment-naive, roughly 17 IGHV unmutated. General observations from the study: Baseline levels were approached again at progression, after clonality had risen at ibrutinib response.

The CDR3 loop spans 14 amino acids. The germline V and J ends were trimmed by 3 bases and 6 bases, with 15 bases remaining between them. Germline V lookup: CDR1 KGHSH, CDR2 LQKENI. Measured with immunoSEQ multiplex PCR; TCRdb has only the in-frame clones, and not every one. The table shows about 25,000 clones, with approximately 71% occurring only once. Notes on this clone: Antigen: not known.

The clonotype comes from a human donor with chronic lymphocytic leukemia. The chain links TRBV18 to TRBJ2-7; a weak D match, TRBD1 (5 bases). The source material was PBMCs, sampled after 12 months of ibrutinib treatment. CDR3 residues: CASSPAAGLGEQYF. The CDR3 region has the DNA TGTGCCAGCTCACCGGCGGCAGGGTTAGGCGAGCAGTACTTC.